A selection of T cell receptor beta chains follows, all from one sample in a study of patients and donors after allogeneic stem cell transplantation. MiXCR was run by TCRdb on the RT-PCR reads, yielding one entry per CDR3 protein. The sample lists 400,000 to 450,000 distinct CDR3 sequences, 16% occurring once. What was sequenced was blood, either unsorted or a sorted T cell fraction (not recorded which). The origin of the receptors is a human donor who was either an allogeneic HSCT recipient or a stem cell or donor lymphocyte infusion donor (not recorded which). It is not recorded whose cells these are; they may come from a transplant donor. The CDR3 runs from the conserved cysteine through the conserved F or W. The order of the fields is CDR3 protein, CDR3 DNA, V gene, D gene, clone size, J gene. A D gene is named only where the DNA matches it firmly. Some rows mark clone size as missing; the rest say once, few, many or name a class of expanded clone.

CDR3 protein: CASSLRDTGGEQYF
CDR3 DNA: TGTGCCAGCAGCCTCCGGGACACCGGCGGGGAGCAGTACTTC
V gene: TRBV7-3
D gene: .
clone size: many
J gene: TRBJ2-7

CDR3 protein: CASSVGGLQDANNEQFF
CDR3 DNA: TGTGCCAGCAGCGTAGGGGGCTTGCAGGATGCCAACAATGAGCAGTTCTTC
V gene: TRBV9
D gene: .
clone size: .
J gene: TRBJ2-1

CDR3 protein: CASSDGQGESPLHF
CDR3 DNA: TGCGCCAGCAGCGACGGACAGGGTGAGTCACCCCTCCACTTT
V gene: TRBV5-1
D gene: TRBD1
clone size: .
J gene: TRBJ1-6

CDR3 protein: CASSLAVATNEKLFF
CDR3 DNA: TGTGCCAGCAGCCTAGCCGTCGCAACTAATGAAAAACTGTTTTTT
V gene: TRBV5-5
D gene: .
clone size: many
J gene: TRBJ1-4

CDR3 protein: CASSLLGLGNQPQHF
CDR3 DNA: TGCGCCAGCAGCCTCCTCGGCCTGGGCAATCAGCCCCAGCATTTT
V gene: TRBV4-1
D gene: .
clone size: .
J gene: TRBJ1-5

CDR3 protein: CASSVAGVGDTQYF
CDR3 DNA: TGTGCCAGCAGCGTAGCAGGGGTTGGAGATACGCAGTATTTT
V gene: TRBV9
D gene: .
clone size: few
J gene: TRBJ2-3

CDR3 protein: CASSPWTGGGNQPQHF
CDR3 DNA: TGTGCCAGCAGTCCCTGGACAGGGGGCGGCAATCAGCCCCAGCATTTT
V gene: TRBV27
D gene: TRBD1
clone size: many
J gene: TRBJ1-5

CDR3 protein: CSATSGATDTQYF
CDR3 DNA: TGCAGTGCCACCTCCGGGGCCACAGATACGCAGTATTTT
V gene: TRBV20-1
D gene: .
clone size: .
J gene: TRBJ2-3

CDR3 protein: CSARGATGASIWEQYF
CDR3 DNA: TGCAGTGCTAGAGGTGCGACGGGCGCTTCCATCTGGGAGCAGTACTTC
V gene: TRBV20-1
D gene: .
clone size: .
J gene: TRBJ2-7

CDR3 protein: CASSIDPGTADFSYEQYF
CDR3 DNA: TGTGCCAGTAGTATAGACCCCGGGACAGCGGATTTCTCCTACGAGCAGTACTTC
V gene: TRBV19
D gene: TRBD1
clone size: few
J gene: TRBJ2-7

CDR3 protein: CASSHRDRGTDTQYF
CDR3 DNA: TGTGCCAGCAGCCACCGGGACAGAGGCACAGATACGCAGTATTTT
V gene: TRBV12-3/TRBV12-4
D gene: TRBD1
clone size: many
J gene: TRBJ2-3

CDR3 protein: CSAKGARTEAFF
CDR3 DNA: TGCAGTGCTAAGGGCGCGAGGACTGAAGCTTTCTTT
V gene: TRBV20-1
D gene: .
clone size: .
J gene: TRBJ1-1

CDR3 protein: CASSLRQGGTGELFF
CDR3 DNA: TGTGCCAGCAGTTTACGGCAGGGAGGGACCGGGGAGCTGTTTTTT
V gene: TRBV12-3/TRBV12-4
D gene: TRBD2
clone size: many
J gene: TRBJ2-2

CDR3 protein: CASSYSISRSYEQYF
CDR3 DNA: TGTGCCAGCAGTTACTCGATTTCCCGATCCTACGAGCAGTACTTC
V gene: TRBV6-5
D gene: .
clone size: few
J gene: TRBJ2-7

CDR3 protein: CASSQDGGGSTGELFF
CDR3 DNA: TGCGCCAGCAGCCAAGATGGTGGGGGATCGACCGGGGAGCTGTTTTTT
V gene: TRBV4-1
D gene: .
clone size: .
J gene: TRBJ2-2

CDR3 protein: CSAGGSSYEQYF
CDR3 DNA: TGCAGTGCAGGAGGTAGCTCCTACGAGCAGTACTTC
V gene: TRBV20-1
D gene: .
clone size: few
J gene: TRBJ2-7

CDR3 protein: CASSYSGQGGDGYTF
CDR3 DNA: TGTGCCAGCAGTTACTCTGGGCAGGGGGGGGATGGCTACACCTTC
V gene: TRBV6-5
D gene: TRBD1
clone size: .
J gene: TRBJ1-2

CDR3 protein: CASSLVLAGGQRQFF
CDR3 DNA: TGTGCCAGCAGTTTGGTGCTAGCGGGAGGCCAACGGCAGTTCTTC
V gene: TRBV27
D gene: TRBD2
clone size: .
J gene: TRBJ2-1

CDR3 protein: CATSRGTVSSYEQYF
CDR3 DNA: TGTGCCACCTCACGGGGGACAGTGAGCTCCTACGAGCAGTACTTC
V gene: TRBV15
D gene: .
clone size: .
J gene: TRBJ2-7

CDR3 protein: CASSLVAATDTQYF
CDR3 DNA: TGTGCCAGCAGCTTAGTCGCGGCCACAGATACGCAGTATTTT
V gene: TRBV7-2
D gene: .
clone size: .
J gene: TRBJ2-3

CDR3 protein: CSGNVRVKETQYF
CDR3 DNA: TGCAGCGGGAACGTGCGGGTAAAGGAGACCCAGTACTTC
V gene: TRBV29-1
D gene: .
clone size: many
J gene: TRBJ2-5

CDR3 protein: CASSFSRSNTEAFF
CDR3 DNA: TGTGCCAGCAGTTTTAGTAGGTCGAACACTGAAGCTTTCTTT
V gene: TRBV12-3/TRBV12-4
D gene: .
clone size: many
J gene: TRBJ1-1

CDR3 protein: CASGLLAGELFF
CDR3 DNA: TGTGCTAGTGGTTTGTTAGCCGGGGAGCTGTTTTTT
V gene: TRBV12-5
D gene: .
clone size: .
J gene: TRBJ2-2

CDR3 protein: CASRGRPGNTIYF
CDR3 DNA: TGTGCCAGCCGCGGGAGGCCTGGAAACACCATATATTTT
V gene: TRBV28
D gene: .
clone size: .
J gene: TRBJ1-3

CDR3 protein: CATRGGTDYNEQFF
CDR3 DNA: TGTGCCACCAGAGGGGGGACGGACTACAATGAGCAGTTCTTC
V gene: TRBV7-8
D gene: .
clone size: .
J gene: TRBJ2-1

CDR3 protein: CASSHGAGSTDTQYF
CDR3 DNA: TGTGCCAGTTCGCACGGGGCGGGAAGCACAGATACGCAGTATTTT
V gene: TRBV7-2
D gene: .
clone size: .
J gene: TRBJ2-3

CDR3 protein: CASSQDAPGLAGGTDTQYF
CDR3 DNA: TGTGCCAGCAGCCAAGATGCTCCCGGACTAGCGGGGGGCACAGATACGCAGTATTTT
V gene: TRBV4-2
D gene: TRBD2
clone size: .
J gene: TRBJ2-3

CDR3 protein: CATSRDLVSGNIQYF
CDR3 DNA: TGTGCCACCAGCAGAGATCTTGTGTCGGGGAACATTCAGTACTTC
V gene: TRBV15
D gene: .
clone size: .
J gene: TRBJ2-4

CDR3 protein: CASSLRTDNSPLHF
CDR3 DNA: TGTGCCAGCAGTTTAAGGACAGACAATTCACCCCTCCACTTT
V gene: TRBV12-3/TRBV12-4
D gene: .
clone size: few
J gene: TRBJ1-6

CDR3 protein: CSARGGRNSTDTQYF
CDR3 DNA: TGCAGTGCAAGAGGGGGGAGGAATAGCACAGATACGCAGTATTTT
V gene: TRBV20-1
D gene: .
clone size: many
J gene: TRBJ2-3

CDR3 protein: CASSTGSYTDTQYF
CDR3 DNA: TGCGCCAGCAGCACCGGATCATACACAGATACGCAGTATTTT
V gene: TRBV5-1
D gene: .
clone size: few
J gene: TRBJ2-3

CDR3 protein: CASSLGAHSYNEQFF
CDR3 DNA: TGTGCCAGCAGTTTAGGCGCCCACTCCTACAATGAGCAGTTCTTC
V gene: TRBV12-3/TRBV12-4
D gene: .
clone size: many
J gene: TRBJ2-1

CDR3 protein: CASSYSRVGSYEQYF
CDR3 DNA: TGTGCCAGCAGTTACTCTCGGGTCGGCTCCTACGAGCAGTACTTC
V gene: TRBV6-5
D gene: .
clone size: many
J gene: TRBJ2-7

CDR3 protein: CASSVTLGLAGTSTDTQYF
CDR3 DNA: TGTGCCAGCAGCGTGACTCTGGGACTAGCGGGGACTAGCACAGATACGCAGTATTTT
V gene: TRBV11-2
D gene: TRBD2
clone size: .
J gene: TRBJ2-3

CDR3 protein: CASRPWGRGLMYEQYF
CDR3 DNA: TGTGCCAGCAGGCCGTGGGGTAGGGGGCTAATGTACGAGCAGTACTTC
V gene: TRBV11-2
D gene: TRBD1
clone size: .
J gene: TRBJ2-7

CDR3 protein: CASSLGNTIYF
CDR3 DNA: TGTGCCAGCAGTTTGGGAAACACCATATATTTT
V gene: TRBV7-2
D gene: .
clone size: many
J gene: TRBJ1-3

CDR3 protein: CASSPERVRGRFTGELFF
CDR3 DNA: TGTGCCAGCAGCCCAGAGAGGGTCAGGGGTAGGTTCACCGGGGAGCTGTTTTTT
V gene: TRBV9
D gene: .
clone size: many
J gene: TRBJ2-2

CDR3 protein: CATSGTTGVDYGYTF
CDR3 DNA: TGTGCCACCAGTGGTACCACAGGGGTGGACTATGGCTACACCTTC
V gene: TRBV24-1
D gene: TRBD1
clone size: few
J gene: TRBJ1-2

CDR3 protein: CAWTITSGGRSEQFF
CDR3 DNA: TGTGCCTGGACCATTACTAGCGGGGGTAGGAGTGAGCAGTTCTTC
V gene: TRBV30
D gene: TRBD2
clone size: few
J gene: TRBJ2-1

CDR3 protein: CASSYTRPQETQYF
CDR3 DNA: TGTGCCAGCAGCTACACAAGACCCCAAGAGACCCAGTACTTC
V gene: TRBV6-5
D gene: .
clone size: few
J gene: TRBJ2-5

CDR3 protein: CSARDRGEDYSYEQYF
CDR3 DNA: TGCAGTGCTAGAGATCGGGGGGAGGATTACTCCTACGAGCAGTACTTC
V gene: TRBV20-1
D gene: TRBD2
clone size: .
J gene: TRBJ2-7